These 5 T cell receptor beta chains were all obtained from the same sample, sequenced in a study of cytomegalovirus exposure and HLA in healthy donors. 60 Vbeta and 13 Jbeta primers were used in PCR. Profiling relied on immunoSEQ multiplex PCR, and the TCRdb table lists in-frame clones only, not all of them. The table lists 150,000 to 200,000 clones, about 13% of them singletons. The sequenced sample was PBMCs. The receptors were gathered from a man aged 45 to 65 in good health and CMV-seropositive.

The J gene is TRBJ1-1, the V gene TRBV6-6; TRBD1 is a possible D gene (5 bases). The CDR3 sequence is 16 residues long. With 0 bases removed from V and 1 base from J, the gap between germline ends came to 12 bases. Germline CDR1 MNHNY, CDR2 SVGAGI (reference sequence). CDR3 sequence: CASSYSPVGANTEAFF. The DNA for the CDR3 is TGTGCCAGCAGTTACTCTCCTGTTGGGGCGAACACTGAAGCTTTCTTT.

There are a few counts of this clone. The chain employs TRBV5-6 and TRBJ2-1, with 10 positions matching TRBD1. This CDR3 has 15 amino acids. CDR1 and CDR2 (germline): SGHDT, YYEEEE. The V and J ends lost 2 bases and 3 bases, in that order; junction bases with no gene match: 2. CDR3 sequence (DNA): TGTGCCAGCAGCTTTGGGGACAGGGGCTACAATGAGCAGTTCTTC. Translation gives CASSFGDRGYNEQFF. Full variable domain (missing parts from reference TRBV5-6 and TRBJ2-1): DAGVTQSPTHLIKTRGQQVTLRCSPKSGHDTVSWYQQALGQGPQFIFQYYEEEERQRGNFPDRFSGHQFPNYSSELNVNALLLGDSALYLCASSFGDRGYNEQFFGPGTRLTVL.

This clone has just a few counts. V is TRBV7-9 and J is TRBJ2-3, with 14 bases fitting TRBD2. This CDR3 spans 15 amino acids. V dropped 4 bases and J dropped 4; count of bases not matched to a gene: 1. The germline V gene encodes CDR1 SEHNR and CDR2 FQNEAQ (reference sequence). The CDR3 reads CASSSGLAGADTQYF. DNA for the CDR3: TGTGCCAGCAGCTCGGGACTAGCGGGAGCAGATACGCAGTATTTT.

There are a few counts of this clone. V gene TRBV7-2 combines with J gene TRBJ1-6; a weak D match, TRBD1 (5 bases). The ends were cut back, 1 base at V and 11 bases at J, with 12 bases in the middle. From germline, CDR1 is SGHTA and CDR2 FQGNSA. The CDR3 runs to 14 residues. CDR3 sequence (DNA): TGTGCCAGCAGCTTAGACGGGTCGGGGGCACCCCTCCACTTT. Its translation is CASSLDGSGAPLHF.

This chain links TRBV9 with TRBJ2-5, with a possible D match to TRBD1 (6 bases). The ends were cut back, 0 bases at V and 1 base at J, with 10 bases in the middle. This CDR3 is 15 amino acids long. From germline, CDR1 is SGDLS and CDR2 YYNGEE. For the CDR3, the DNA is TGTGCCAGCAGCGTAGGTAACAGGGTCCAAGAGACCCAGTACTTC. It encodes CASSVGNRVQETQYF. Combining the CDR3 with reference TRBV9 and TRBJ2-5 gives the whole variable domain DSGVTQTPKHLITATGQRVTLRCSPRSGDLSVYWYQQSLDQGLQFLIQYYNGEERAKGNILERFSAQQFPDLHSELNLSSLELGDSALYFCASSVGNRVQETQYFGPGTRLLVL.